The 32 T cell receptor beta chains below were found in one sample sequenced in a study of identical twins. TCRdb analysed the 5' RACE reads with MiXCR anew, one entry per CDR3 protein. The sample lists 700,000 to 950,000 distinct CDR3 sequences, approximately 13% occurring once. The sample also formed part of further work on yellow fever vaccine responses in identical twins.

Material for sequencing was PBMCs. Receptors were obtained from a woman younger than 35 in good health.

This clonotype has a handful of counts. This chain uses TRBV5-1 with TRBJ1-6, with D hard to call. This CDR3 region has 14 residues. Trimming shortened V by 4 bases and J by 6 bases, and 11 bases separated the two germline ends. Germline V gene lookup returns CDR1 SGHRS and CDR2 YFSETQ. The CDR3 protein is CASSGTGSNSPLHF. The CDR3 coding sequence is TGCGCCAGCAGCGGTACCGGGTCTAATTCACCCCTCCACTTT.

The CDR3 protein is CASSELDVSTDTQYF. In nucleotides, the CDR3 is TGTGCCAGCAGTGAACTAGATGTGAGCACAGATACGCAGTATTTT. The chain combines TRBV2 with TRBJ2-3; D is undetermined. CDR1 and CDR2 from the germline V gene are SNHLY and FYNNEI. With 2 bases removed from V and 0 bases from J, the gap between germline ends came to 9 bases. This CDR3 is 15 amino acids long.

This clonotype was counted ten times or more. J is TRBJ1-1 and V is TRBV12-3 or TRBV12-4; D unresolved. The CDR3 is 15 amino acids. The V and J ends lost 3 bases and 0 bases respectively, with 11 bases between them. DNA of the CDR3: TGTGCCAGCAGTTTTGCCCTGACCATGAACACTGAAGCTTTCTTT. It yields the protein CASSFALTMNTEAFF.

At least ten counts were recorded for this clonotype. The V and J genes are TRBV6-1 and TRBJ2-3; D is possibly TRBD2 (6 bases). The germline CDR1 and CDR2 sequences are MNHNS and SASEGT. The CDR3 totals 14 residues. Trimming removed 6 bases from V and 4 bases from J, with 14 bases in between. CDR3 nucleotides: TGTGCCAGCAGGCGGGGCGTAGGGTCAGATACGCAGTATTTT. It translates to CASRRGVGSDTQYF.

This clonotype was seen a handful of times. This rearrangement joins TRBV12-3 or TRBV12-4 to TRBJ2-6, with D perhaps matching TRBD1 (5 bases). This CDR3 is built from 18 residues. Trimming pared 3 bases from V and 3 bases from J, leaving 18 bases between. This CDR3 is CASSFWLQVGGGANVLTF. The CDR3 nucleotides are TGTGCCAGCAGTTTTTGGCTACAGGTTGGTGGTGGGGCCAACGTCCTGACTTTC.

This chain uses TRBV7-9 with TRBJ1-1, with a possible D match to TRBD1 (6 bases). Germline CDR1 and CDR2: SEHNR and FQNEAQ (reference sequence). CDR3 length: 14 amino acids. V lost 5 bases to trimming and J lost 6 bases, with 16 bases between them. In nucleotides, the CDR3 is TGTGCCAGCAGCCCCTACAGGGATATTTCTGAAGCTTTCTTT. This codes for CASSPYRDISEAFF.

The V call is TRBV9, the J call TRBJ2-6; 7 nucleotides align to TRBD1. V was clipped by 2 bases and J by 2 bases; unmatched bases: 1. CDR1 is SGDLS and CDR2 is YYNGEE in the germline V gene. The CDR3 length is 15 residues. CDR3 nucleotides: TGTGCCAGCAGCGTCACAGGGGCTGGGGCCAACGTCCTGACTTTC. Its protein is CASSVTGAGANVLTF.

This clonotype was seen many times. Here the CDR3 reads CASSLNSQGTDTQYF. The CDR3 DNA reads TGTGCCAGCAGCTTAAACAGCCAAGGCACAGATACGCAGTATTTT. The V and J genes are TRBV7-3 and TRBJ2-3; D is undetermined. CDR3 length equals 15 residues. Germline CDR1 SGHTA, CDR2 FQGTGA. Deletions cut 1 base from V and 1 base from J, with 9 bases between.

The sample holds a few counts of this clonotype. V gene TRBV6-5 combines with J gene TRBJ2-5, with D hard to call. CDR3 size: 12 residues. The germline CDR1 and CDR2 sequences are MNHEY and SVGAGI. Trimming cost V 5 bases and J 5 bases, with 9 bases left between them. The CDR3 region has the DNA TGTGCCAGCAGTAAAGGGTGGGAGACCCAGTACTTC. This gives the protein CASSKGWETQYF.

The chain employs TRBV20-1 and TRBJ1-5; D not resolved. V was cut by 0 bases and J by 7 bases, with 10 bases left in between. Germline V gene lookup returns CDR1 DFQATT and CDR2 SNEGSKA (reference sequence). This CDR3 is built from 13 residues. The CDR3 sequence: CSARDVSGQPQHF. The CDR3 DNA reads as TGCAGTGCTAGAGACGTATCAGGCCAGCCCCAGCATTTT.

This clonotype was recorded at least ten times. The CDR3 DNA reads TGCAGTGCTAGAGTAGGGCTACAAGGAACCGGGGAGCTGTTTTTT. Translating it yields CSARVGLQGTGELFF. The chain has TRBV20-1 and TRBJ2-2; D is uncertain. Between the trimmed V and J ends, which lost 1 base and 5 bases, there was a span of 14 bases. This CDR3 has 15 residues. The germline V gene has CDR1 DFQATT and CDR2 SNEGSKA (reference sequence).

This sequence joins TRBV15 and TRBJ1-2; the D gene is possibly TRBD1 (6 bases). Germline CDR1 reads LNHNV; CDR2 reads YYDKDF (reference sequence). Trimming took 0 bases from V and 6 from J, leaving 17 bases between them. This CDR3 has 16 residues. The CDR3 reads CATSREVAGAGNGYTF. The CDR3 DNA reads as TGTGCCACCAGCAGAGAGGTTGCAGGGGCAGGGAATGGCTACACCTTC.

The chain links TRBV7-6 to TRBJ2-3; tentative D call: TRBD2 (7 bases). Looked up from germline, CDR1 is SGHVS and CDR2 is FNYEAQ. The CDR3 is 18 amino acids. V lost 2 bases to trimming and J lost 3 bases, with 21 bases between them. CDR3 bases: TGTGCCAGCAGCTTACCCACTGGGGGGGCGGGTGAAACAGATACGCAGTATTTT. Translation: CASSLPTGGAGETDTQYF.

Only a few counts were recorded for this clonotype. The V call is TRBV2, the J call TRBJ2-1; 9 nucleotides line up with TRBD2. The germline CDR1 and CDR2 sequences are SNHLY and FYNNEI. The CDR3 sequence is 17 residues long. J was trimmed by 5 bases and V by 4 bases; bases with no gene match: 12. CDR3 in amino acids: CASSGGVAGAGDNEQFF. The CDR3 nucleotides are TGTGCCAGCAGTGGGGGGGTAGCGGGAGCGGGCGACAATGAGCAGTTCTTC.

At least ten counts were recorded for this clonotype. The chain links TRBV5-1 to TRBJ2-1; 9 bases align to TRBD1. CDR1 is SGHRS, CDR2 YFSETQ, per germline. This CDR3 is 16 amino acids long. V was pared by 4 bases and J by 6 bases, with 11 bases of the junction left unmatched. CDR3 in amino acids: CASSPPTGGMLNEQFF. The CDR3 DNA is TGCGCCAGCAGCCCCCCGACAGGGGGTATGCTCAATGAGCAGTTCTTC.

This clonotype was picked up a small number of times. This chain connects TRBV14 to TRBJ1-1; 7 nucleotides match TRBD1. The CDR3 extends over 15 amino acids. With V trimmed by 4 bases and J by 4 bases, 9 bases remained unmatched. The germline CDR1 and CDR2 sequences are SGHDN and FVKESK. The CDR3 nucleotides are TGTGCCAGCAGCCCGAGCGGGACAGTGAGCACTGAAGCTTTCTTT. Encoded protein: CASSPSGTVSTEAFF.

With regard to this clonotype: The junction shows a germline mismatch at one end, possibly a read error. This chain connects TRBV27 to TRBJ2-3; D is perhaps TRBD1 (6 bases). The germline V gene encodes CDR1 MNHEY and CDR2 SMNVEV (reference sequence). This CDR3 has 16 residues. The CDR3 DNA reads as TGCACCAGCAGAGATCTCCGGGACACCTGCACAGATACGCAGTATTTT. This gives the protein CTSRDLRDTCTDTQYF.

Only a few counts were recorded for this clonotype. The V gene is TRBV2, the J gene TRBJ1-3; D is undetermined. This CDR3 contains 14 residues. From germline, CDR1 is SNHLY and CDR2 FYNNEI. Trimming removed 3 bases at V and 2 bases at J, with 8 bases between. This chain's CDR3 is CASSEAGPGNTIYF. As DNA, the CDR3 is TGTGCCAGCAGTGAGGCCGGACCTGGAAACACCATATATTTT.

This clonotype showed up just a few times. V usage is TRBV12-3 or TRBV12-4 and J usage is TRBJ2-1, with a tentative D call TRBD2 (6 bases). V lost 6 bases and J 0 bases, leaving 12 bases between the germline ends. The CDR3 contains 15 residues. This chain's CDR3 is CASRHSGSSYNEQFF. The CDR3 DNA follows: TGTGCCAGCAGACATAGCGGCAGCTCCTACAATGAGCAGTTCTTC.

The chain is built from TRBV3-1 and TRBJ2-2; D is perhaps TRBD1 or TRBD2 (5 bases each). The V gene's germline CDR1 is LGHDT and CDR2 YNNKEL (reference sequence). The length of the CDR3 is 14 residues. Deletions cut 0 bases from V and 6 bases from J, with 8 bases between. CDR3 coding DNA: TGTGCCAGCAGCCAAGATGTGGGGGCCGGGGAGCTGTTTTTT. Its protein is CASSQDVGAGELFF.

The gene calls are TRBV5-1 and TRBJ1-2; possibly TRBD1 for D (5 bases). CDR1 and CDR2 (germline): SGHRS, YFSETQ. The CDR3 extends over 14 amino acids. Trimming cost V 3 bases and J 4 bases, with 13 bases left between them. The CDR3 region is CASSYIDSFYGYTF. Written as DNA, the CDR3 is TGCGCCAGCAGCTATATCGACAGTTTCTATGGCTACACCTTC.

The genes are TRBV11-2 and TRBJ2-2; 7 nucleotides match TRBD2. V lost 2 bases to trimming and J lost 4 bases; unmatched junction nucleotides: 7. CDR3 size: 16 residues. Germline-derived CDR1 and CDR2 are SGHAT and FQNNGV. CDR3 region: CASSLLAGDPTGELFF. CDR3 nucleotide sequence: TGTGCCAGCAGCTTATTGGCGGGGGACCCCACCGGGGAGCTGTTTTTT.

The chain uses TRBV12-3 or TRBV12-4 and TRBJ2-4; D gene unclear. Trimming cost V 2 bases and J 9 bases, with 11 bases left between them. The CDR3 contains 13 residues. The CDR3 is CASSLSVLGIQYF. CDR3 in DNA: TGTGCCAGCAGTTTAAGTGTGCTGGGCATTCAGTACTTC.

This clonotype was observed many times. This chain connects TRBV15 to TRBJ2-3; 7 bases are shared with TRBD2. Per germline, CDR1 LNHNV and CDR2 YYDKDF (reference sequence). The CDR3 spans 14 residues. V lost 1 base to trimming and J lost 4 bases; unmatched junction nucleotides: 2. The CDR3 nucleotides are TGTGCCACCAGCAGAGCGCTAGCGGCAGATACGCAGTATTTT. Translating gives CATSRALAADTQYF. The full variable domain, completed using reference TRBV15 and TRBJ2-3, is DAMVIQNPRYQVTQFGKPVTLSCSQTLNHNVMYWYQQKSSQAPKLLFHYYDKDFNNEADTPDNFQSRRPNTSFCFLDIRSPGLGDTAMYLCATSRALAADTQYFGPGTRLTVL.

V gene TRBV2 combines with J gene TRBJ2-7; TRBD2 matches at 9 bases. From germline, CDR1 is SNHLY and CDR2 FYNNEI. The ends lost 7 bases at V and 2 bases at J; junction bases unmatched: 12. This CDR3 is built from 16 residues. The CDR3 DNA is TGTGCCAGCATTGGCGTGGGGTCTAGCGGGACCTACGAGCAGTACTTC. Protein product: CASIGVGSSGTYEQYF.

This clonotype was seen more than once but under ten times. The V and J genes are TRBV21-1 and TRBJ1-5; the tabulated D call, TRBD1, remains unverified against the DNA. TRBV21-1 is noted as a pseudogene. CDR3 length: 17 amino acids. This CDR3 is CASSKASPGQLYQPQHF. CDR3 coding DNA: TGTGCCAGCAGCAAAGCTTCCCCTGGACAGCTATATCAGCCCCAGCATTTT.

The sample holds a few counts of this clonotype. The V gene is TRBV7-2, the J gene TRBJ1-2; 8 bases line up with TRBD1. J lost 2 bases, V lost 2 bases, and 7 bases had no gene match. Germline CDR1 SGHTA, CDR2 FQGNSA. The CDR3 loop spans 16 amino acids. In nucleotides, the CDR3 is TGTGCCAGCAGCTTACGAAGGGGACAGGCAAACTATGGCTACACCTTC. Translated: CASSLRRGQANYGYTF.

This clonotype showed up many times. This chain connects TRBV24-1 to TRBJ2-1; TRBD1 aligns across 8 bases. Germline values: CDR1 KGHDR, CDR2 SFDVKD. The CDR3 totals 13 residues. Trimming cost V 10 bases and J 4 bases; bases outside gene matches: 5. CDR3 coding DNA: TGTGCCACAGGACAGGGTTTGTACAATGAGCAGTTCTTC. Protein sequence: CATGQGLYNEQFF.

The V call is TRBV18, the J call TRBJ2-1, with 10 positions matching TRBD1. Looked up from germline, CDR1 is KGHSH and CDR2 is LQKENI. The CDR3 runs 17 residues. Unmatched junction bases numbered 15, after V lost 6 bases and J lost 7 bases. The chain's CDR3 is CASSKFFGTGEGNEQFF. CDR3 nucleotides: TGTGCCAGCTCTAAATTCTTCGGGACAGGGGAGGGGAATGAGCAGTTCTTC.

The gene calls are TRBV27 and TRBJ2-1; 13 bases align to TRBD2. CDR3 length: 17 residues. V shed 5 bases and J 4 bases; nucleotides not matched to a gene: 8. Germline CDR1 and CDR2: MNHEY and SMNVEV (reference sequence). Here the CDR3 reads CASSRTSGRLGYNEQFF. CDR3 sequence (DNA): TGTGCCAGCAGTAGGACTAGCGGGAGATTGGGTTACAATGAGCAGTTCTTC.

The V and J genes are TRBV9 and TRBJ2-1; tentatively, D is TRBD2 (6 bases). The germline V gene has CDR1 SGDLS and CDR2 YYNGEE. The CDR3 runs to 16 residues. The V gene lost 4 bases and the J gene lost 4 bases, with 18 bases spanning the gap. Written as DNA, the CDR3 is TGTGCCAGCAGCACCGGGACTGAATTGGGTTACAATGAGCAGTTCTTC. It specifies CASSTGTELGYNEQFF.

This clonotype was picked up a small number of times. In DNA, the CDR3 is TGTGCCAGCAGCGCGGTTCCGGACGGCTCTGGAAACACCATATATTTT. Amino acid sequence: CASSAVPDGSGNTIYF. The chain uses TRBV9 and TRBJ1-3; D call uncertain. Between the trimmed V and J ends, which lost 3 bases and 0 bases, there was a span of 13 bases. Germline loops: CDR1 SGDLS, CDR2 YYNGEE. The CDR3 covers 16 residues.